This passage covers 7 T cell receptor beta chains from one sample sequenced in a study of T cell repertoires in aging, cancer and after chemotherapy (dated by TCRdb to between 2018 and 2020). The run used an Illumina MiSeq. Using a mixed TRB-A/B primer pool, multiplex touch-down PCR amplified rearranged TRB sequences covering the V, D and J segments. TCRdb reprocessing: public reads trimmed at Q25 with fastp, clones called with MiXCR, in-frame beta chains kept. Each entry is one CDR3 protein sequence, shown with its most common DNA and genes. Across this sample there are over a thousand distinct CDR3 sequences, with around 29% seen only once. 69% of the sample is held by the ten biggest clonotypes. TCR beta rearrangements were amplified from genomic DNA isolated from peripheral blood, not from sorted cells or RNA. Source material: blood. The receptors shown here come from a human donor with a solid tumor.

The sample holds a few counts of this clonotype. The rearrangement uses TRBV6-6 and TRBJ2-2; D unclear. Trimming took 4 bases from V and 4 from J, leaving 13 bases between them. The CDR3 sequence is 15 residues long. Germline V gene sequence: CDR1 MNHNY, CDR2 SVGAGI (reference sequence). The CDR3 DNA reads TGTGCCAGCAGTTCCGTTTTCCCGGGCACCGGGGAGCTGTTTTTT. Protein product: CASSSVFPGTGELFF.

The chain employs TRBV28 and TRBJ2-5; 7 bases align to TRBD2. V shed 2 bases, J shed 5 bases, and the junction held 8 bases outside the gene matches. Germline loops: CDR1 MDHEN, CDR2 SYDVKM. The CDR3 is 15 residues long. This CDR3 is CASSLNGKTSETQYF. CDR3 sequence (DNA): TGTGCCAGCAGTTTAAACGGGAAGACTAGCGAGACCCAGTACTTC.

The chain joins TRBV5-6 to TRBJ1-5; no clear D. The germline V and J ends were trimmed by 2 bases and 9 bases, with 9 bases remaining between them. The CDR3 loop spans 12 amino acids. The germline V gene encodes CDR1 SGHDT and CDR2 YYEEEE. The CDR3 loop is CASSLYLRPQHF. The DNA for the CDR3 is TGTGCCAGCAGCTTATATTTACGGCCCCAGCATTTT.

The chain links TRBV21-1 to TRBJ2-2; the listed D gene, TRBD2, was not tested against the DNA. TRBV21-1 is termed a pseudogene. The CDR3 length is 21 residues. The CDR3 DNA reads as TGTGCCAGCAGCAACTGGAGACTAGCGGGGGGTTATCGGGTTAGCACCGGGGAGCTGTTTTTT. It yields the protein CASSNWRLAGGYRVSTGELFF.

The gene calls are TRBV12-3 or TRBV12-4 and TRBJ1-2; unclear D gene. V lost 3 bases, J lost 8 bases, and 13 bases lay in between. The CDR3 is 13 residues long. The CDR3 reads CASSFGPFLGYTF. The CDR3 DNA sequence: TGTGCCAGCAGTTTTGGACCCTTCCTGGGCTACACCTTC.

This chain joins TRBV4-2 and TRBJ2-2, with 10 bases matching TRBD1. Germline CDR1 and CDR2: LGHNA and YNFKEQ. The CDR3 contains 18 residues. V shed 0 bases and J 1 base; nucleotides not matched to a gene: 5. Here the CDR3 reads CASSQDRQGAQNTGELFF. CDR3 in DNA: TGTGCCAGCAGCCAAGATCGACAGGGGGCGCAGAACACCGGGGAGCTGTTTTTT.

This chain uses TRBV12-3 or TRBV12-4 with TRBJ1-4, with unresolved D. The CDR3 sequence is 15 residues long. V was cut by 2 bases and J by 5 bases, with 12 bases left in between. CDR3 DNA: TGTGCCAGCAGTTTAACCCCCCCAAAGAATGAAAAACTGTTTTTT. It translates to CASSLTPPKNEKLFF.